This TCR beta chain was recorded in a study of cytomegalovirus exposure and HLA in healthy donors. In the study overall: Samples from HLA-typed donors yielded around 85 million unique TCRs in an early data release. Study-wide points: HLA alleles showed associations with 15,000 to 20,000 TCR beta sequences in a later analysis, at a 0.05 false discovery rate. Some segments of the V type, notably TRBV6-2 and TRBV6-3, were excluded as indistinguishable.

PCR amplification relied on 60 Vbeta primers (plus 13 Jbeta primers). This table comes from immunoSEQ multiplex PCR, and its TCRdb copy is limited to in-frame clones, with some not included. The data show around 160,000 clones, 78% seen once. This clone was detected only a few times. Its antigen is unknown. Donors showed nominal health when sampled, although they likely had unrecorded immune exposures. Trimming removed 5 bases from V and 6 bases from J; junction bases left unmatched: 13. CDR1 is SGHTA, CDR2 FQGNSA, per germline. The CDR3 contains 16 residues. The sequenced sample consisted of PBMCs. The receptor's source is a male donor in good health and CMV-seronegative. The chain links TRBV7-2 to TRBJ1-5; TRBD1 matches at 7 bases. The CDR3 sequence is CASSQHQGGPGQPQHF. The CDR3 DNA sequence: TGTGCCAGCAGCCAACACCAGGGGGGTCCCGGTCAGCCCCAGCATTTT. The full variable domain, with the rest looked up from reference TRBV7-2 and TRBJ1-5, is GAGVSQSPSNKVTEKGKDVELRCDPISGHTALYWYRQSLGQGLEFLIYFQGNSAPDKSGLPSDRFSAERTGGSVSTLTIQRTQQEDSAVYLCASSQHQGGPGQPQHFGDGTRLSIL.